This T cell receptor beta chain was obtained from a study of blood T cell repertoires in COVID-19. Study summary: The United States, Italy and Spain provided the acute and convalescent COVID-19 samples.

CDR1 and CDR2 from the germline V gene are SGHNT and YENEEA. The CDR3 consists of 14 residues. The V end lost 4 bases, the J end lost 4 bases, and 13 bases lay between the germline ends. Some clones are missing from TCRdb's copy, which holds only in-frame ones; the method was immunoSEQ multiplex PCR. The profile shows 350,000 or so clones, approximately 90% of them singletons. This rearrangement joins TRBV11-3 to TRBJ1-1; D is possibly TRBD1 (6 bases). The source is a young woman with COVID-19, enrolled during active disease. Material for sequencing was peripheral blood. Written as DNA, the CDR3 is TGTGCCAGCAGCTCACAGGGCTGGGGCACTGAAGCTTTCTTT. Its protein is CASSSQGWGTEAFF.